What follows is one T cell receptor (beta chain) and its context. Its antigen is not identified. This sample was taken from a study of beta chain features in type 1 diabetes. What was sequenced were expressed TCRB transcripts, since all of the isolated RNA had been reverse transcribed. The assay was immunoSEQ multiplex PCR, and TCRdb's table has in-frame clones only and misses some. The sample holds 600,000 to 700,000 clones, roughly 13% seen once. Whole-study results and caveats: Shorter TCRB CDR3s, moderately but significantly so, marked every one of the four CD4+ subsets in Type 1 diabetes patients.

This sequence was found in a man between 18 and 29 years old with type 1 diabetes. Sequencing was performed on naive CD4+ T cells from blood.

The CDR3 DNA reads TGTGCCAGCTTTTCCACGGGTGACACTGAAGCTTTCTTT. As protein: CASFSTGDTEAFF. V and J are TRBV18 and TRBJ1-1; D remains unclear. In germline, CDR1 is KGHSH, CDR2 LQKENI. V was trimmed by 7 bases and J by 3 bases, leaving 12 bases between them. The CDR3 covers 13 residues.